This is a list of T cell receptor beta chains from one sample in a study of graft-versus-host responses after intestinal transplantation. Sequenced by immunoSEQ multiplex PCR; TCRdb stores in-frame clones only, minus some. The table lists some 8,000 clones, around 62% of them singletons. Source: ileum tissue, taken about 460 days after transplant. The source is a human patient who received an intestinal transplant, so some T cells may come from the graft donor. The CDR3 runs from the conserved cysteine through the conserved F or W. Fields, in order: CDR3 length, D gene, clone size, J gene, V gene, CDR3 DNA, CDR3 protein. D genes are given only for firm matches. Part of the rows lack a size; the others show once, few, many or a class for expanded clones.

CDR3 length: 14; D gene: NA; clone size: NA; J gene: TRBJ2-7; V gene: TRBV10-3; CDR3 DNA: TGTGCCATCAGTGAGTCGACAGCTTTCTACGAGCAGTACTTC; CDR3 protein: CAISESTAFYEQYF
CDR3 length: 13; D gene: NA; clone size: NA; J gene: TRBJ1-2; V gene: TRBV7-2; CDR3 DNA: TGTGCCAGCAGATCGGAACAACTAAGGGGCTACACCTTC; CDR3 protein: CASRSEQLRGYTF
CDR3 length: 15; D gene: TRBD1; clone size: NA; J gene: TRBJ2-1; V gene: TRBV19; CDR3 DNA: TGTGCCAGTAGTATCGACAGGGGTTTGGGTAATGAGCAGTTCTTC; CDR3 protein: CASSIDRGLGNEQFF
CDR3 length: 14; D gene: NA; clone size: NA; J gene: TRBJ1-5; V gene: TRBV28; CDR3 DNA: TGTGCCAGCACCTTCGGAGGCGGCAATCAGCCCCAGCATTTT; CDR3 protein: CASTFGGGNQPQHF
CDR3 length: 15; D gene: NA; clone size: once; J gene: TRBJ2-5; V gene: TRBV27; CDR3 DNA: TGTGCCAGCAGTTTCATGGACGGACAACAAGAGACCCAGTACTTC; CDR3 protein: CASSFMDGQQETQYF
CDR3 length: 13; D gene: NA; clone size: NA; J gene: TRBJ1-2; V gene: TRBV6-1; CDR3 DNA: TGTGCCAGTATGAAGCCACCCAACTATGGCTACACCTTC; CDR3 protein: CASMKPPNYGYTF
CDR3 length: 15; D gene: TRBD2; clone size: NA; J gene: TRBJ2-1; V gene: TRBV5-8; CDR3 DNA: TGTGCCAGCAGCTTGGGGACTAGGTCTTACAATGAGCAGTTCTTC; CDR3 protein: CASSLGTRSYNEQFF
CDR3 length: 15; D gene: TRBD2; clone size: NA; J gene: TRBJ2-2; V gene: TRBV6-1; CDR3 DNA: TGTGCCAGCAGTGAACTAGCGGGAGGGCCCGGGGAGCTGTTTTTT; CDR3 protein: CASSELAGGPGELFF
CDR3 length: 12; D gene: NA; clone size: NA; J gene: TRBJ2-3; V gene: TRBV7-9; CDR3 DNA: TGTGCCAGCAGCCGTCTCGCAGATACGCAGTATTTT; CDR3 protein: CASSRLADTQYF
CDR3 length: 16; D gene: NA; clone size: NA; J gene: TRBJ2-6; V gene: TRBV4-3; CDR3 DNA: TGCGCCAGCAGCCAAGCTCTCCAGGTGGGGGCCAACGTCCTGACTTTC; CDR3 protein: CASSQALQVGANVLTF
CDR3 length: 15; D gene: TRBD2; clone size: NA; J gene: TRBJ2-3; V gene: TRBV7-2; CDR3 DNA: TGTGCCAGCAGCTGGACTAGCGGGGGGGCCGATACGCAGTATTTT; CDR3 protein: CASSWTSGGADTQYF
CDR3 length: 11; D gene: TRBD1; clone size: NA; J gene: TRBJ2-5; V gene: TRBV5-1; CDR3 DNA: TGCGCCAGCTCCAGGGGGGAGACCCAGTACTTC; CDR3 protein: CASSRGETQYF
CDR3 length: 12; D gene: NA; clone size: NA; J gene: TRBJ2-7; V gene: TRBV21-1; CDR3 DNA: TGTGCCAGCAGTGAGGGAAACTACGAGCAGTACTTC; CDR3 protein: CASSEGNYEQYF
CDR3 length: 14; D gene: NA; clone size: NA; J gene: TRBJ1-3; V gene: TRBV19; CDR3 DNA: TGTGCCAGTAGCAGAGGGGGGACTGGAAACACCATATATTTT; CDR3 protein: CASSRGGTGNTIYF
CDR3 length: 12; D gene: NA; clone size: few; J gene: TRBJ1-2; V gene: TRBV7-8; CDR3 DNA: TGTGCCAGCAGCTTACAAGCGGGGGGCTACACCTTC; CDR3 protein: CASSLQAGGYTF
CDR3 length: 14; D gene: TRBD1; clone size: few; J gene: TRBJ2-3; V gene: TRBV19; CDR3 DNA: TGTGCCAGTGTCCAAGGGGGCGGACGGGATACGCAGTATTTT; CDR3 protein: CASVQGGGRDTQYF
CDR3 length: 11; D gene: NA; clone size: NA; J gene: TRBJ1-2; V gene: TRBV6-5; CDR3 DNA: TGTGCCAGCCTTGGGCGGGAAGGCTACACCTTC; CDR3 protein: CASLGREGYTF
CDR3 length: 18; D gene: NA; clone size: NA; J gene: TRBJ1-6; V gene: TRBV15; CDR3 DNA: TGTGCCACCAGCACAGTCCTCACCTTAACCTCCTATAATTCACCCCTCCACTTT; CDR3 protein: CATSTVLTLTSYNSPLHF
CDR3 length: 14; D gene: TRBD2; clone size: medium-sized; J gene: TRBJ2-7; V gene: TRBV27; CDR3 DNA: TGTGCCAGCAGTTTAGGGACTAGCGGGAACGAGCAGTACTTC; CDR3 protein: CASSLGTSGNEQYF
CDR3 length: 13; D gene: NA; clone size: NA; J gene: TRBJ1-2; V gene: TRBV14; CDR3 DNA: TGTGCCAGCAGCCAACATCTAAACTATGGCTACACCTTC; CDR3 protein: CASSQHLNYGYTF
CDR3 length: 14; D gene: TRBD1; clone size: few; J gene: TRBJ1-5; V gene: TRBV28; CDR3 DNA: TGTGCCAGCAGCCAGGACAGGTTCAATCAGCCCCAGCATTTT; CDR3 protein: CASSQDRFNQPQHF
CDR3 length: 13; D gene: NA; clone size: NA; J gene: TRBJ1-1; V gene: TRBV27; CDR3 DNA: TGTGCCAGCAGTCCCCTCTTGAACACTGAAGCTTTCTTT; CDR3 protein: CASSPLLNTEAFF
CDR3 length: 14; D gene: NA; clone size: NA; J gene: TRBJ1-4; V gene: TRBV7-6; CDR3 DNA: TGTGCCAGCAGCTTAGGGCAGGCCTATGAAAAACTGTTTTTT; CDR3 protein: CASSLGQAYEKLFF
CDR3 length: 14; D gene: NA; clone size: NA; J gene: TRBJ2-2; V gene: TRBV30; CDR3 DNA: TGTGCCTGGAGCGCGGGGATTTACACCGGGGAGCTGTTTTTT; CDR3 protein: CAWSAGIYTGELFF
CDR3 length: 14; D gene: TRBD2; clone size: NA; J gene: TRBJ2-7; V gene: TRBV6-5; CDR3 DNA: TGTGCCAGCAGCTCACTAGCGGGGGGGCCCGAGCAGTACTTC; CDR3 protein: CASSSLAGGPEQYF
CDR3 length: 14; D gene: NA; clone size: NA; J gene: TRBJ2-2; V gene: TRBV11-2; CDR3 DNA: TGTGCCAGCAGCTCCGTAGTTACCACCGGGGAGCTGTTTTTT; CDR3 protein: CASSSVVTTGELFF
CDR3 length: 10; D gene: NA; clone size: few; J gene: TRBJ1-1; V gene: TRBV2; CDR3 DNA: TGTGCCAGCAGTGTCGGAGAAGCTTTCTTT; CDR3 protein: CASSVGEAFF
CDR3 length: 14; D gene: NA; clone size: few; J gene: TRBJ1-1; V gene: TRBV11-3; CDR3 DNA: TGTGCCAGCAGTTCTAATTCCCGGTGGACTGAAGCTTTCTTT; CDR3 protein: CASSSNSRWTEAFF
CDR3 length: 16; D gene: TRBD1; clone size: NA; J gene: TRBJ2-3; V gene: TRBV5-1; CDR3 DNA: TGCGCCAGCAGCGAAACCGGGACAGGGTACACAGATACGCAGTATTTT; CDR3 protein: CASSETGTGYTDTQYF
CDR3 length: 13; D gene: NA; clone size: few; J gene: TRBJ2-2; V gene: TRBV6-1; CDR3 DNA: TGTGCCAGCAGTGAGGTCAACACCGGGGAGCTGTTTTTT; CDR3 protein: CASSEVNTGELFF
CDR3 length: 14; D gene: TRBD1; clone size: NA; J gene: TRBJ2-3; V gene: TRBV6-1; CDR3 DNA: TGTGCCAGCACGGGACAGCGTAGCACAGATACGCAGTATTTT; CDR3 protein: CASTGQRSTDTQYF
CDR3 length: 13; D gene: TRBD2; clone size: NA; J gene: TRBJ2-3; V gene: TRBV2; CDR3 DNA: TGTGCCAGCAGTGGCGGGGGGACAGATACGCAGTATTTT; CDR3 protein: CASSGGGTDTQYF
CDR3 length: 18; D gene: NA; clone size: NA; J gene: TRBJ1-5; V gene: TRBV2; CDR3 DNA: TGTGCCAGCAGTGTCTCTGCCCCCAGGGGCTTGAGCAATCAGCCCCAGCATTTT; CDR3 protein: CASSVSAPRGLSNQPQHF
CDR3 length: 15; D gene: NA; clone size: NA; J gene: TRBJ1-5; V gene: TRBV6-1; CDR3 DNA: TGTGCCAGCAGTGAAGGCAGGGTTAGCAATCAGCCCCAGCATTTT; CDR3 protein: CASSEGRVSNQPQHF
CDR3 length: 15; D gene: NA; clone size: NA; J gene: TRBJ1-3; V gene: TRBV2; CDR3 DNA: TGTGCCAGCAGCTTAGAACCGACGGGAGGAAACACCATATATTTT; CDR3 protein: CASSLEPTGGNTIYF
CDR3 length: 14; D gene: TRBD1; clone size: NA; J gene: TRBJ1-1; V gene: TRBV2; CDR3 DNA: TGTGCCAGCAGTGAACGGACAGGGCGGACTGAAGCTTTCTTT; CDR3 protein: CASSERTGRTEAFF
CDR3 length: 17; D gene: NA; clone size: once; J gene: TRBJ2-7; V gene: TRBV28; CDR3 DNA: TGTGCCAGCAGTTTTGGGATGGACCTCGGAAGCTCCTACGAGCAGTACTTC; CDR3 protein: CASSFGMDLGSSYEQYF
CDR3 length: 12; D gene: NA; clone size: NA; J gene: TRBJ2-3; V gene: TRBV2; CDR3 DNA: TGTGCCAGCAGTGAGCAGACAGATACGCAGTATTTT; CDR3 protein: CASSEQTDTQYF
CDR3 length: 16; D gene: NA; clone size: NA; J gene: TRBJ2-3; V gene: TRBV7-8; CDR3 DNA: TGTGCCAGCAGCCCCAACACACTAGGGAGCACAGATACGCAGTATTTT; CDR3 protein: CASSPNTLGSTDTQYF
CDR3 length: 17; D gene: NA; clone size: NA; J gene: TRBJ1-2; V gene: TRBV21-1; CDR3 DNA: TGTGCCAGCAGCAAGTTGGGACAGGGGGGACCTATCTCTGGCTACACCTTC; CDR3 protein: CASSKLGQGGPISGYTF
CDR3 length: 15; D gene: TRBD1; clone size: NA; J gene: TRBJ2-4; V gene: TRBV10-2; CDR3 DNA: TGCGCCAGCAGTGACAGGACAGGGGCCAAAAACATTCAGTACTTC; CDR3 protein: CASSDRTGAKNIQYF